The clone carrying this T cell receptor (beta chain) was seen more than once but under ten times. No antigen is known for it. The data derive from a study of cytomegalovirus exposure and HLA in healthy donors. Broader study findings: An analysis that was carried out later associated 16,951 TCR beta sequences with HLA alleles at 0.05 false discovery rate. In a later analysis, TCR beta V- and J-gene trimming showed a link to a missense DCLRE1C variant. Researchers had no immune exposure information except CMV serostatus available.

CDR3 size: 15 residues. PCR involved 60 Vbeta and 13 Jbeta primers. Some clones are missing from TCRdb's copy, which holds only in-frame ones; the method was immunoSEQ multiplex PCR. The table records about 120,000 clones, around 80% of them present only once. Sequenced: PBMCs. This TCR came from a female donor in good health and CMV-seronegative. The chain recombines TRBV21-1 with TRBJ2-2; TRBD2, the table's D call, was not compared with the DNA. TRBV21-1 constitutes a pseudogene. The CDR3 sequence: CASSTPGLNTGELFF. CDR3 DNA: TGTGCCAGCAGCACCCCGGGACTTAACACCGGGGAGCTGTTTTTT.